Listed here are 17 T cell receptor beta chains from one sample, sequenced in a study of shared clonotypes between healthy human individuals. Produced via immunoSEQ multiplex PCR; TCRdb's table is partial and in-frame only. The sample yields some 2,000,000 clones, around 95% seen once. Material for sequencing was naive CD4+ T cells sorted from blood. Subset noted: CD45RA+ positively selected. Receptors originate from a man between 18 and 35 years old in good health.

The chain links TRBV30 to TRBJ2-6, with a tentative D call TRBD2 (6 bases). V gave up 2 bases and J gave up 2 bases, with 10 bases separating them. Germline V gene lookup returns CDR1 GTSNPN and CDR2 SVGIG (reference sequence). This CDR3 region has 15 residues. CDR3 region: CAWSSGGTGANVLTF. The CDR3 nucleotides are TGTGCCTGGAGTTCCGGGGGAACTGGGGCCAACGTCCTGACTTTC.

This chain joins TRBV25-1 and TRBJ2-5; no definite D call. Per the germline V gene, CDR1 is MGHDK and CDR2 is SYGVNS. The CDR3 spans 11 residues. V dropped 7 bases and J dropped 7 bases, with 10 bases sitting between them. The CDR3 loop reads CASTYGGTQYF. Here the CDR3 DNA reads TGTGCCAGCACGTATGGCGGGACCCAGTACTTC. Full variable domain (missing parts from reference TRBV25-1 and TRBJ2-5): EADIYQTPRYLVIGTGKKITLECSQTMGHDKMYWYQQDPGMELHLIHYSYGVNSTEKGDLSSESTVSRIRTEHFPLTLESARPSHTSQYLCASTYGGTQYFGPGTRLLVL.

V and J are TRBV19 and TRBJ1-5; 9 bases match TRBD1. Germline CDR1 LNHDA, CDR2 SQIVND (reference sequence). After removal of 4 bases from V and 1 base from J, the junction contained 8 bases not matched to a gene. This CDR3 is 17 amino acids long. The DNA for the CDR3 is TGTGCCAGTAGTACCTCCGGGACAGGGATAAGCAATCAGCCCCAGCATTTT. Translation: CASSTSGTGISNQPQHF.

The chain employs TRBV6-5 and TRBJ2-7, with TRBD2 as a possible D gene (5 bases). Germline V gene sequence: CDR1 MNHEY, CDR2 SVGAGI. The CDR3 is 14 residues long. The ends were cut back, 4 bases at V and 2 bases at J, with 12 bases in the middle. The CDR3 DNA reads TGTGCCAGCAGTTCACTGGGAGAAACCTACGAGCAGTACTTC. Amino acid sequence: CASSSLGETYEQYF.

Regarding this clone: The sample holds other DNA sequences that translate to the same CDR3. The chain joins TRBV7-9 to TRBJ2-5; possible D gene TRBD2, 6 bases. Per the germline V gene, CDR1 is SEHNR and CDR2 is FQNEAQ (reference sequence). The CDR3 sequence is 12 residues long. Between the trimmed V and J ends, which lost 2 bases and 5 bases, there was a span of 6 bases. CDR3 sequence (DNA): TGTGCCAGCAGCTTACGGGGGGAGACCCAGTACTTC. It translates to CASSLRGETQYF.

CDR3 residues: CTTVPVAGGVYEQYF. The CDR3 coding sequence is TGCACCACAGTCCCCGTAGCGGGAGGGGTTTACGAGCAGTACTTC. This chain links TRBV29-1 with TRBJ2-7, with 11 nucleotides matching TRBD2. Germline CDR1 reads SQVTM; CDR2 reads ANQGSEA. This CDR3 is 15 amino acids long.

CDR3 protein: CSVEEVFSANTEAFF. CDR3 nucleotide sequence: TGCAGCGTTGAAGAGGTCTTTTCAGCGAACACTGAAGCTTTCTTT. The chain couples TRBV29-1 to TRBJ1-1; D not certain. The CDR3 consists of 15 residues. Per the germline V gene, CDR1 is SQVTM and CDR2 is ANQGSEA. V dropped 0 bases and J dropped 1 base, with 12 bases sitting between them.

A remark on this clone: The sample contains more than one DNA sequence encoding this CDR3. This chain joins TRBV10-3 and TRBJ1-3; D is unclear. The CDR3 covers 12 residues. The V gene's germline CDR1 is ENHRY and CDR2 SYGVKD. Trimming removed 0 bases from V and 7 bases from J, with 4 bases in between. The CDR3 loop is CAISESGNTIYF. Here the CDR3 DNA reads TGTGCCATCAGTGAGTCAGGTAACACCATATATTTT.

This chain joins TRBV7-2 and TRBJ2-2; a weak D match, TRBD1 (5 bases). Germline V gene data show CDR1 as SGHTA and CDR2 as FQGNSA. V lost 1 base to trimming and J lost 7 bases, with 16 bases between them. CDR3 length: 16 amino acids. This CDR3 reads CASSLVLQVWDGELFF. The CDR3 DNA follows: TGTGCCAGCAGCTTAGTTCTACAGGTCTGGGACGGGGAGCTGTTTTTT.

The V call is TRBV4-1, the J call TRBJ2-2; the D gene is possibly TRBD1 (5 bases). This CDR3 contains 15 residues. Germline values: CDR1 MGHRA, CDR2 YSYEKL. Trimming pared 0 bases from V and 0 bases from J, leaving 5 bases between. CDR3 residues: CASSQETANTGELFF. In DNA, the CDR3 is TGCGCCAGCAGCCAAGAGACAGCGAACACCGGGGAGCTGTTTTTT.

V and J are TRBV6-1 and TRBJ1-2; a weak D match, TRBD1 (5 bases). This CDR3 has 16 residues. V was cut by 4 bases and J by 3 bases, with 18 bases left in between. Germline CDR1 is MNHNS and CDR2 is SASEGT. CDR3 loop: CASSVSGSGGDYGYTF. Here the CDR3 DNA reads TGTGCCAGCAGTGTGAGCGGGTCGGGGGGGGACTATGGCTACACCTTC.

The chain joins TRBV19 to TRBJ2-7; unclear D gene. CDR1 and CDR2 from the germline V gene are LNHDA and SQIVND (reference sequence). V dropped 4 bases and J dropped 1 base, with 8 bases sitting between them. The CDR3 consists of 13 residues. The CDR3 loop is CASSTIPSYEQYF. The CDR3 DNA follows: TGTGCCAGTAGTACTATCCCGTCCTACGAGCAGTACTTC.

Remarks on this clone: This same CDR3 is encoded by further DNA sequences in the sample. V usage is TRBV5-1 and J usage is TRBJ2-2; TRBD2 aligns across 12 bases. The trim removed 0 bases at V and 5 bases at J, leaving 2 bases unmatched. The CDR3 covers 16 residues. The V gene's germline CDR1 is SGHRS and CDR2 YFSETQ. The CDR3 DNA reads TGCGCCAGCAGCTTGGAACTAGCGGGAGGAACCGGGGAGCTGTTTTTT. This encodes CASSLELAGGTGELFF. Looking up the rest from reference TRBV5-1 and TRBJ2-2 gives the full variable domain: KAGVTQTPRYLIKTRGQQVTLSCSPISGHRSVSWYQQTPGQGLQFLFEYFSETQRNKGNFPGRFSGRQFSNSRSEMNVSTLELGDSALYLCASSLELAGGTGELFFGEGSRLTVL.

Here the CDR3 DNA reads TGTGCCAGCAGCTTAGATTCGCAAGGACAGACCCAGTACTTC. It translates to CASSLDSQGQTQYF. This rearrangement joins TRBV11-3 to TRBJ2-5; D gene ambiguous. CDR1 and CDR2 from the germline V gene are SGHNT and YENEEA. The CDR3 length is 14 residues. V gave up 0 bases and J gave up 6 bases, with 11 bases separating them.

This chain joins TRBV28 and TRBJ2-3, with D unresolved. With 7 bases removed from V and 9 bases from J, the gap between germline ends came to 20 bases. In germline, CDR1 is MDHEN, CDR2 SYDVKM. CDR3 length equals 14 residues. CDR3: CASTNSHQYGTQYF. The CDR3 DNA is TGTGCCAGCACCAATTCCCACCAGTACGGGACGCAGTATTTT.

V gene TRBV11-3 combines with J gene TRBJ1-3, with no clear D. CDR3 size: 13 residues. Germline loops: CDR1 SGHNT, CDR2 YENEEA. Trimming took 5 bases from V and 1 from J, leaving 6 bases between them. CDR3 in amino acids: CASSPESGNTIYF. CDR3 nucleotide sequence: TGTGCCAGCAGCCCGGAGTCTGGAAACACCATATATTTT.

A note on this clone: The same CDR3 arises from other DNA sequences in this sample as well. V usage is TRBV6-5 and J usage is TRBJ2-7; 8 nucleotides align to TRBD1. CDR1 and CDR2 (germline): MNHEY, SVGAGI. The CDR3 runs 14 residues. V lost 6 bases, J lost 2 bases, and 6 bases stayed unmatched. As DNA, the CDR3 is TGTGCCAGCAGCCCTGGACAGGGCACCTACGAGCAGTACTTC. Amino acids: CASSPGQGTYEQYF.